Presented here are 27 T cell receptor beta chains from one specimen sequenced in a study of circulating and synovial CD4+ cells in juvenile arthritis. Some clones are missing from TCRdb's copy, which holds only in-frame ones; the method was immunoSEQ multiplex PCR. The sample shows under 35,000 clones, just over 90% of them seen only once. The sequenced sample was CD4+ T cells from blood. The origin of the receptors is a human donor with juvenile idiopathic arthritis.

The rearrangement links TRBV19 to TRBJ2-7; D possibly corresponds to TRBD1 (5 bases). Germline CDR1 LNHDA, CDR2 SQIVND (reference sequence). This CDR3 comprises 13 residues. V was cut by 10 bases and J by 2 bases, with 15 bases left in between. In DNA form, the CDR3 reads TGTGCCACCGTTGGCGACAGCGCCTACGAGCAGTACTTC. It specifies CATVGDSAYEQYF.

V and J are TRBV10-3 and TRBJ1-1; D is perhaps TRBD1 (6 bases). Trimming removed 6 bases from V and 4 bases from J, with 18 bases in between. Germline V gene lookup returns CDR1 ENHRY and CDR2 SYGVKD. This CDR3 has 15 amino acids. CDR3 amino acids: CAISARQGKGTEAFF. CDR3 nucleotides: TGTGCCATCAGCGCCCGGCAGGGGAAGGGCACTGAAGCTTTCTTT.

The V call is TRBV9, the J call TRBJ2-6; 7 bases agree with TRBD1. The V segment lost 4 bases and the J segment 4 bases; nucleotides outside the gene matches: 5. The CDR3 sequence is 15 residues long. Germline lookup yields CDR1 SGDLS and CDR2 YYNGEE. CDR3 sequence: CASSLRQGGANVLTF. CDR3 DNA sequence: TGTGCCAGCAGCCTACGACAGGGCGGGGCCAACGTCCTGACTTTC.

This chain joins TRBV10-3 and TRBJ1-1, with TRBD1 matching over 7 bases. Per the germline V gene, CDR1 is ENHRY and CDR2 is SYGVKD. CDR3 length equals 15 residues. V lost 5 bases, J lost 5 bases, and 11 bases stayed unmatched. DNA for the CDR3: TGTGCCATCAGTCTAAGGGGGCGCGAAGGTACTGAAGCTTTCTTT. This encodes CAISLRGREGTEAFF.

J is TRBJ2-3 and V is TRBV10-3; TRBD1 agrees at 9 bases. The germline V gene has CDR1 ENHRY and CDR2 SYGVKD. The CDR3 spans 16 residues. The V gene end was trimmed by 9 bases and the J gene end by 10 bases; junction bases not matched to a gene: 20. Here the CDR3 DNA reads TGTGCCATTCAAGGGAGGTCGGGACAGGGTGGTCCAGCGCAGTATTTT. Translation: CAIQGRSGQGGPAQYF.

The chain recombines TRBV25-1 with TRBJ2-1; 9 bases fit TRBD2. V shed 4 bases and J 7 bases; nucleotides not matched to a gene: 17. The CDR3 totals 18 residues. CDR1 and CDR2 from the germline V gene are MGHDK and SYGVNS. As DNA, the CDR3 is TGTGCCAGCAGTGCGGGGGGCGGGAGGGCCGATGGGCGAAATGAGCAGTTCTTC. Protein sequence: CASSAGGGRADGRNEQFF.

The chain uses TRBV30 and TRBJ2-1; D remains unclear. With 0 bases removed from V and 4 bases from J, the gap between germline ends came to 10 bases. The CDR3 covers 14 residues. Germline V gives CDR1 GTSNPN, CDR2 SVGIG (reference sequence). As DNA, the CDR3 is TGTGCCTGGAGTGTATTGGCCCCGTACAATGAGCAGTTCTTC. As protein: CAWSVLAPYNEQFF.

The chain joins TRBV28 to TRBJ2-7, with 8 bases lining up with TRBD2. Germline V gene lookup returns CDR1 MDHEN and CDR2 SYDVKM. Losses at the gene ends were 8 bases for V and 0 bases for J; bases not matched to a gene: 9. The CDR3 runs 15 residues. CDR3 region: CASLRVGGASYEQYF. The CDR3 bases are TGTGCCAGCCTTCGGGTCGGGGGGGCCTCCTACGAGCAGTACTTC.

This rearrangement joins TRBV7-9 to TRBJ1-2; D is uncertain. The CDR3 covers 15 residues. Trimming left V 0 bases short and J 4 bases short, with 12 bases between. From germline, CDR1 is SEHNR and CDR2 FQNEAQ (reference sequence). The CDR3 sequence: CASSLASRNVYGYTF. CDR3 nucleotide sequence: TGTGCCAGCAGCTTAGCGAGCAGGAACGTCTATGGCTACACCTTC. Full variable domain (outside the CDR3, taken from reference TRBV7-9 and TRBJ1-2): DTGVSQNPRHKITKRGQNVTFRCDPISEHNRLYWYRQTLGQGPEFLTYFQNEAQLEKSRLLSDRFSAERPKGSFSTLEIQRTEQGDSAMYLCASSLASRNVYGYTFGSGTRLTVV.

The V and J genes are TRBV10-3 and TRBJ1-1; 9 nucleotides line up with TRBD1. Trimming took 7 bases from V and 1 from J; bases not matched to a gene: 7. CDR3 size: 15 residues. Germline V gives CDR1 ENHRY, CDR2 SYGVKD. The CDR3 DNA is TGTGCCATCACACAGGGGGCGGCCGGGAACACTGAAGCTTTCTTT. Encoded protein: CAITQGAAGNTEAFF.

The chain joins TRBV5-6 to TRBJ2-7; 10 bases map to TRBD1. This CDR3 is 13 amino acids long. Germline-derived CDR1 and CDR2 are SGHDT and YYEEEE. With 2 bases clipped from V and 6 bases from J, the junction kept 2 bases outside the gene matches. As DNA, the CDR3 is TGTGCCAGCAGCTTAAGGACAGGGGGCGAGCAGTACTTC. Residues: CASSLRTGGEQYF.

This chain connects TRBV28 to TRBJ2-2, with no clear D. Germline CDR1 MDHEN, CDR2 SYDVKM. With 4 bases removed from V and 6 bases from J, the gap between germline ends came to 12 bases. The CDR3 length is 14 residues. CDR3 sequence: CASSSRLSSGELFF. The CDR3 DNA follows: TGTGCCAGCAGTTCCCGACTGTCCTCCGGGGAGCTGTTTTTT.

The chain combines TRBV30 with TRBJ1-5, with D unresolved. This CDR3 has 13 amino acids. Germline CDR1 is GTSNPN and CDR2 is SVGIG (reference sequence). Trimming removed 5 bases at V and 0 bases at J, with 8 bases between. CDR3 in DNA: TGTGCCTGGTCGGGTTATAGCAATCAGCCCCAGCATTTT. Residues: CAWSGYSNQPQHF.

The chain combines TRBV27 with TRBJ2-7; 12 bases align to TRBD2. With V trimmed by 6 bases and J by 3 bases, 3 bases remained unmatched. From germline, CDR1 is MNHEY and CDR2 SMNVEV (reference sequence). CDR3 length equals 14 residues. CDR3 in amino acids: CASSGLAGSYEQYF. The CDR3 coding sequence is TGTGCCAGCAGCGGACTAGCGGGGAGCTACGAGCAGTACTTC.

CDR3 sequence: CAILGSGYEQYF. The CDR3 DNA follows: TGTGCCATCCTCGGGAGTGGTTACGAGCAGTACTTC. The rearrangement joins TRBV28 to TRBJ2-5, with a possible D match to TRBD2 (6 bases). Matching the DNA end better, TRBJ2-7 makes the J call doubtful. Germline V CDR1 and CDR2: MDHEN, SYDVKM. This CDR3 contains 12 residues.

This chain links TRBV25-1 with TRBJ2-3; 10 nucleotides match TRBD2. V was pared by 1 base and J by 3 bases, with 10 bases of the junction left unmatched. The CDR3 extends over 18 amino acids. Germline CDR1 reads MGHDK; CDR2 reads SYGVNS. DNA for the CDR3: TGTGCCAGCAGTGAATCTATGCTAGCGGGAGTATGGACAGATACGCAGTATTTT. Protein product: CASSESMLAGVWTDTQYF.

This chain connects TRBV28 to TRBJ2-7, with 9 positions matching TRBD1. The CDR3 length is 15 residues. V trimming: 0 bases; J trimming: 2 bases; junction bases outside the gene matches: 2. CDR1 is MDHEN, CDR2 SYDVKM, per germline. CDR3 DNA: TGTGCCAGCAGTTTATGGACAGGGGGGACCTACGAGCAGTACTTC. This sequence encodes CASSLWTGGTYEQYF.

The chain couples TRBV28 to TRBJ2-5; 9 nucleotides line up with TRBD2. Trimming at V came to 6 bases and at J to 3 bases, leaving 5 bases not matched to a gene. The CDR3 is 14 amino acids. Germline CDR1 and CDR2: MDHEN and SYDVKM. CDR3 sequence reads: CASSLSGRKETQYF. In nucleotides, the CDR3 is TGTGCCAGCAGCCTTAGCGGGAGAAAAGAGACCCAGTACTTC.

This rearrangement joins TRBV5-6 to TRBJ2-3; 8 nucleotides line up with TRBD2. This CDR3 is 14 amino acids long. V gave up 2 bases and J gave up 3 bases; unmatched junction bases: 2. CDR1 SGHDT and CDR2 YYEEEE come from the germline V gene. CDR3 DNA: TGTGCCAGCAGCTTCCGGGAGGGAACAGATACGCAGTATTTT. Translated: CASSFREGTDTQYF.

This chain uses TRBV7-9 with TRBJ2-7, with a tentative D call TRBD2 (7 bases). The CDR3 is made up of 15 amino acids. V lost 2 bases and J lost 6, with 17 bases in between. Germline V gene lookup returns CDR1 SEHNR and CDR2 FQNEAQ (reference sequence). CDR3 protein: CASSLRGGHGAEQYF. In DNA, the CDR3 is TGTGCCAGCAGCTTAAGGGGGGGCCATGGAGCCGAGCAGTACTTC.

The CDR3 region is CASSQGDSRNQPQHF. DNA of the CDR3: TGCGCCAGCAGTCAAGGGGACAGCCGCAATCAGCCCCAGCATTTT. The genes are TRBV23-1 and TRBJ1-5; 7 bases line up with TRBD1. TRBV23-1 is an ORF, and what it does is uncertain. The CDR3 spans 15 residues. Losses at the gene ends were 2 bases for V and 2 bases for J; bases not matched to a gene: 3.

The chain couples TRBV7-8 to TRBJ1-5, with a weak D call TRBD1 (5 bases). V shed 5 bases and J shed 5 bases, with 13 bases lying between them. This CDR3 has 14 residues. Germline CDR1 and CDR2: SGHVS and FQNEAQ. The DNA for the CDR3 is TGTGCCAGCAGCCAGGGCCTTTTATATCAGCCCCAGCATTTT. Residues: CASSQGLLYQPQHF.

This clone has only one observation. The chain has TRBV19 and TRBJ1-5; D is uncertain. With 1 base removed from V and 0 bases from J, the gap between germline ends came to 10 bases. This CDR3 region has 16 residues. Germline CDR1 LNHDA, CDR2 SQIVND (reference sequence). This CDR3 is CASSIVQDFSNQPQHF. Here the CDR3 DNA reads TGTGCCAGTAGTATAGTGCAGGACTTTAGCAATCAGCCCCAGCATTTT.

This chain uses TRBV19 with TRBJ2-1; 7 nucleotides match TRBD1. CDR1 is LNHDA and CDR2 is SQIVND in the germline V gene (reference sequence). V shed 8 bases, J shed 8 bases, and the junction held 15 bases outside the gene matches. The CDR3 is 15 amino acids. The CDR3 region is CASRKGGSYTYEQFF. The DNA of the CDR3 is TGTGCCAGTCGTAAAGGGGGCTCCTATACGTATGAGCAGTTCTTC.

The sample holds one count of this clone. This sequence joins TRBV28 and TRBJ2-1; 7 bases are a match to TRBD1. The CDR3 totals 13 residues. The germline V gene has CDR1 MDHEN and CDR2 SYDVKM. V lost 5 bases to trimming and J lost 7 bases; unmatched junction nucleotides: 5. CDR3 residues: CASSPSRGNEQFF. Here the CDR3 DNA reads TGTGCCAGCAGTCCCAGCAGGGGGAATGAGCAGTTCTTC.

CDR3 DNA sequence: TGCGCCAGCAGTGCGACAGGTTTGGGGGACACTGAAGCTTTCTTT. As protein: CASSATGLGDTEAFF. The chain combines TRBV10-2 with TRBJ1-1; D perhaps matches TRBD1 (6 bases). The CDR3 is 15 residues long. V lost 4 bases to trimming and J lost 3 bases, with 15 bases between them. The germline gives CDR1 WSHSY, CDR2 SAAADI.

This chain uses TRBV5-4 with TRBJ2-5; D may be TRBD2 (7 bases). The CDR3 extends over 14 amino acids. Germline V gene sequence: CDR1 SGHNT, CDR2 YYREEE (reference sequence). With 4 bases removed from V and 7 bases from J, the gap between germline ends came to 17 bases. The CDR3 is CASSIGGGPGTQYF. CDR3 DNA sequence: TGTGCCAGCAGCATCGGCGGGGGCCCAGGGACCCAGTACTTC.